This entry lists 21 T cell receptor beta chains sequenced from one sample in a study of T cell responses to AZD1222 COVID-19 vaccine. Assay: immunoSEQ multiplex PCR; the TCRdb copy retains only in-frame clones and omits some. The profile shows 120,000 to 150,000 clones, about 91% of them singletons. The specimen was peripheral blood, collected on day 0 of AZD1222 vaccination. Receptors were obtained from an adult in good health.

The chain is built from TRBV11-2 and TRBJ2-2, with a possible D match to TRBD1 (5 bases). The ends were cut back, 2 bases at V and 4 bases at J, with 11 bases in the middle. Germline V CDR1 and CDR2: SGHAT, FQNNGV. CDR3 length: 15 residues. DNA of the CDR3: TGTGCCAGCAGCTTATCAGGGTACCGCACCGGGGAGCTGTTTTTT. Encoded protein: CASSLSGYRTGELFF. Full variable domain (remainder filled in from reference TRBV11-2 and TRBJ2-2): EAGVAQSPRYKIIEKRQSVAFWCNPISGHATLYWYQQILGQGPKLLIQFQNNGVVDDSQLPKDRFSAERLKGVDSTLKIQPAKLEDSAVYLCASSLSGYRTGELFFGEGSRLTVL.

The table lists this clone with a count of one. CDR3 in DNA: TGTGCCAGCAGCCAGGGTCTAAATTCACCCCTCCACTTT. Protein product: CASSQGLNSPLHF. The chain has TRBV3-1 (or the pseudogene TRBV3-2) and TRBJ1-6; D uncertain. Between the trimmed V and J ends, which lost 3 bases and 7 bases, there was a span of 7 bases. This CDR3 has 13 residues. CDR1 and CDR2 from the germline V gene are LGHDT and YNNKEL (reference sequence).

This clone was picked up a small number of times. CDR3 sequence: CASEVGAYTGELFF. The CDR3 nucleotides read TGTGCCAGCGAGGTGGGCGCATACACCGGGGAGCTGTTTTTT. The rearrangement links TRBV7-9 to TRBJ2-2; D is unclear. The germline gives CDR1 SEHNR, CDR2 FQNEAQ (reference sequence). The V and J ends lost 8 bases and 3 bases respectively, with 13 bases between them. This CDR3 is 14 amino acids long.

CDR3 region: CATDAGQGTPSANSPLHF. The CDR3 DNA reads as TGTGCCACCGATGCGGGACAGGGCACCCCAAGTGCGAATTCACCCCTCCACTTT. This chain uses TRBV10-3 with TRBJ1-6; TRBD1 matches 9 bases. CDR3 length: 18 residues. Germline lookup yields CDR1 ENHRY and CDR2 SYGVKD. V was clipped by 10 bases and J by 7 bases; unmatched bases: 20.

This CDR3 reads CASKGVHSGANVLTF. The CDR3 DNA reads TGTGCCAGCAAGGGGGTCCACTCTGGGGCCAACGTCCTGACTTTC. This chain uses TRBV2 with TRBJ2-6; D possibly corresponds to TRBD1 (6 bases). The CDR3 loop spans 15 amino acids. In germline, CDR1 is SNHLY, CDR2 FYNNEI. Trimming left V 7 bases short and J 0 bases short, with 10 bases between.

The chain has TRBV14 and TRBJ1-3; tentative D call: TRBD1 (5 bases). This CDR3 has 16 amino acids. Germline CDR1 and CDR2: SGHDN and FVKESK. Trimming stripped 1 base from V and 2 bases from J, with 12 bases between. CDR3 bases: TGTGCCAGCAGCCAAGGACACTTCAGGGCTGGAAACACCATATATTTT. Its translation is CASSQGHFRAGNTIYF.

The rearrangement uses TRBV9 and TRBJ1-6; D remains ambiguous. Trimming cost V 3 bases and J 7 bases, with 8 bases left between them. The CDR3 sequence is 13 residues long. In germline, CDR1 is SGDLS, CDR2 YYNGEE. The chain's CDR3 is CASSARLNSPLHF. As DNA, the CDR3 is TGTGCCAGCAGCGCCCGTTTGAATTCACCCCTCCACTTT.

The chain couples TRBV10-2 to TRBJ2-3; the D gene is possibly TRBD2 (7 bases). V was trimmed by 5 bases and J by 2 bases, leaving 17 bases between them. Per germline, CDR1 WSHSY and CDR2 SAAADI. The CDR3 runs to 16 residues. The chain's CDR3 is CASSMGGGLFTDTQYF. The CDR3 DNA reads as TGCGCCAGCAGTATGGGGGGGGGCCTTTTCACAGATACGCAGTATTTT.

The chain joins TRBV5-1 to TRBJ1-3, with D hard to call. Trimming left V 0 bases short and J 5 bases short, with 12 bases between. The CDR3 runs to 15 residues. From germline, CDR1 is SGHRS and CDR2 YFSETQ. This chain's CDR3 is CASSLDLIDRNTIYF. CDR3 bases: TGCGCCAGCAGCTTGGATCTGATTGACAGAAACACCATATATTTT.

In its sample, this clone was seen a few times. The chain couples TRBV6-2 or TRBV6-3 to TRBJ2-7, with 8 bases that match TRBD2. After removal of 6 bases from V and 3 bases from J, the junction contained 4 bases not matched to a gene. Per germline, CDR1 MNHEY and CDR2 SVGEGT. The CDR3 has 13 amino acids. The CDR3 protein is CASSATSGYEQYF. The CDR3 DNA is TGTGCCAGCAGCGCTACTAGCGGCTACGAGCAGTACTTC.

This chain connects TRBV5-4 to TRBJ2-7, with a tentative D call TRBD1 (6 bases). Trimming left V 4 bases short and J 1 base short, with 18 bases between. Germline CDR1 and CDR2: SGHNT and YYREEE (reference sequence). This CDR3 is built from 16 residues. Here the CDR3 DNA reads TGTGCCAGCAGCGATCCTCGCAGGGGCACTTCCTACGAGCAGTACTTC. Encoded protein: CASSDPRRGTSYEQYF.

This clone occurred many times. The chain joins TRBV30 to TRBJ1-3; D gene ambiguous. V shed 4 bases and J shed 4 bases, with 8 bases lying between them. Germline assignment: CDR1 GTSNPN and CDR2 SVGIG (reference sequence). The CDR3 loop spans 12 amino acids. The CDR3 here is CAWKKSGNTIYF. The CDR3 DNA reads TGTGCCTGGAAAAAATCGGGAAACACCATATATTTT.

V and J are TRBV27 and TRBJ2-7; D is undetermined. Germline loops: CDR1 MNHEY, CDR2 SMNVEV (reference sequence). CDR3 length equals 14 residues. V was cut by 5 bases and J by 4 bases, with 15 bases left in between. The CDR3 reads CASSSRFAVYEQYF. The CDR3 nucleotides read TGTGCCAGCAGTAGCCGGTTTGCAGTATACGAGCAGTACTTC.

The J gene is TRBJ1-2, the V gene TRBV4-3, with TRBD1 identical over 7 bases. The V gene end was trimmed by 2 bases and the J gene end by 8 bases; junction bases not matched to a gene: 14. This CDR3 is built from 16 residues. Germline loops: CDR1 LGHNA, CDR2 YSLEER. This chain's CDR3 is CASSQSRTGAKGGYTF. CDR3 in DNA: TGCGCCAGCAGCCAATCGAGGACAGGCGCAAAAGGGGGCTACACCTTC.

The rearrangement uses TRBV7-2 and TRBJ2-7; tentatively, D is TRBD1 (5 bases). Trimming removed 8 bases from V and 5 bases from J, with 16 bases in between. In germline, CDR1 is SGHTA, CDR2 FQGNSA. CDR3 length: 13 residues. The CDR3 region is CASSKGPVDEQYF. CDR3 sequence (DNA): TGTGCCAGCTCCAAGGGGCCTGTTGACGAGCAGTACTTC.

The CDR3 region is CASSSRGGVNTF. DNA of the CDR3: TGTGCCAGCAGTTCTCGGGGCGGCGTCAACACCTTC. The chain employs TRBV27 and TRBJ1-2, with D possibly TRBD1 on 5 matching bases. The germline CDR1 and CDR2 sequences are MNHEY and SMNVEV (reference sequence). The CDR3 loop spans 12 amino acids. V gave up 4 bases and J gave up 12 bases, with 15 bases separating them.

This rearrangement joins TRBV28 to TRBJ2-2; D possibly corresponds to TRBD1 (6 bases). The germline V gene encodes CDR1 MDHEN and CDR2 SYDVKM. The CDR3 loop spans 16 amino acids. Trimming took 4 bases from V and 6 from J, leaving 18 bases between them. Here the CDR3 DNA reads TGTGCCAGCAGTTCCTCAGGGATGGGGGCTTCCGGGGAGCTGTTTTTT. Translation gives CASSSSGMGASGELFF. Together with reference TRBV28 and TRBJ2-2, the CDR3 gives the full variable domain: DVKVTQSSRYLVKRTGEKVFLECVQDMDHENMFWYRQDPGLGLRLIYFSYDVKMKEKGDIPEGYSVSREKKERFSLILESASTNQTSMYLCASSSSGMGASGELFFGEGSRLTVL.

The chain recombines TRBV4-1 with TRBJ1-3, with a tentative D call TRBD1 (5 bases). Germline CDR1 and CDR2: MGHRA and YSYEKL. This CDR3 is 15 amino acids long. Trimming took off 4 bases at V and 6 bases at J, with 16 bases between the two ends. CDR3 residues: CASSPSGGMVNTIYF. The CDR3 region has the DNA TGCGCCAGCAGCCCGTCCGGGGGTATGGTAAACACCATATATTTT.

This sequence joins TRBV11-2 and TRBJ2-6; 12 positions agree with TRBD1. There are 16 residues in the CDR3. The V gene end was trimmed by 9 bases and the J gene end by 3 bases; junction bases not matched to a gene: 6. The V gene's germline CDR1 is SGHAT and CDR2 FQNNGV. The CDR3 protein is CASTGTGGFGANVLTF. In DNA, the CDR3 is TGTGCCAGTACCGGGACAGGGGGCTTTGGGGCCAACGTCCTGACTTTC.

The rearrangement links TRBV18 to TRBJ1-2, with 11 nucleotides matching TRBD1. This CDR3 spans 14 amino acids. CDR1 is KGHSH, CDR2 LQKENI, per germline. V shed 3 bases and J 8 bases; nucleotides not matched to a gene: 5. The CDR3 sequence is CASSPTDRGRGYTF. Here the CDR3 DNA reads TGTGCCAGCTCACCGACGGACAGGGGGCGAGGCTACACCTTC.

The chain recombines TRBV18 with TRBJ2-1; no clear D. CDR1 KGHSH and CDR2 LQKENI come from the germline V gene. V lost 1 base and J 5 bases, leaving 6 bases between the germline ends. The CDR3 contains 13 residues. CDR3 protein: CASSPLANNEQFF. The DNA for the CDR3 is TGTGCCAGCTCACCACTGGCAAACAATGAGCAGTTCTTC.